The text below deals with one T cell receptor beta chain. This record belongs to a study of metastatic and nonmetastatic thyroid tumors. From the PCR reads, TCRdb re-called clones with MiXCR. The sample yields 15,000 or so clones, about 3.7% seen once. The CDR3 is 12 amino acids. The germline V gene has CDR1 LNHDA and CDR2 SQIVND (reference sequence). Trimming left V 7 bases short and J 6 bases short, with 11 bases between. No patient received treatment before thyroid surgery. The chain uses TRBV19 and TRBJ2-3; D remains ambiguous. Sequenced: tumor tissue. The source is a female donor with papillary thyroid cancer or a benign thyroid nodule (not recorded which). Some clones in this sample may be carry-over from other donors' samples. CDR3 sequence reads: CASTSRWDTQYF. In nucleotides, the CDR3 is TGTGCCAGTACCAGCCGGTGGGATACGCAGTATTTT.